The source of this T cell receptor beta chain is a study of blood T cell repertoires in COVID-19. Turning to the study itself: Sites across the United States, Italy and Spain contributed samples from acute and convalescent COVID-19. In each case, the material was cDNA or gDNA derived from T cells, B-cell-depleted T cells, or PBMCs.

In the original processing: Scientists estimated how many nucleated cells there were by amplifying reference gene primers. Repertoires were generated with immunoSEQ multiplex PCR, while TCRdb's copy carries only in-frame clones and drops some. D and trimming come from the DNA, and the V and J calls and clone size come from that table. This sample has about 59,000 clones; over 75% occur once, and the top ten carry 25% to 35%. Germline V gene sequence: CDR1 PRHDT, CDR2 FYEKMQ (reference sequence). CDR3 length: 14 amino acids. The V end was cut by 7 bases, the J end by 0 bases, with 7 bases between. Seattle patient enrollment occurred during active infection, with longitudinal follow-up thereafter.

The source material was peripheral blood. The sequence came from a man in his 60s with COVID-19, enrolled during active disease. The chain carries TRBV13 and TRBJ1-6; D remains ambiguous. The CDR3 protein is CASTRVSYNSPLHF. The CDR3 DNA reads as TGTGCCAGCACTCGGGTCTCCTATAATTCACCCCTCCACTTT. The full variable domain, its missing parts supplied by reference TRBV13 and TRBJ1-6, is AAGVIQSPRHLIKEKRETATLKCYPIPRHDTVYWYQQGPGQDPQFLISFYEKMQSDKGSIPDRFSAQQFSDYHSELNMSSLELGDSALYFCASTRVSYNSPLHFGNGTRLTVT.